These T cell receptor beta chains were read from a single sample in a study of blood T cell repertoires in COVID-19. Repertoires were generated with immunoSEQ multiplex PCR, while TCRdb's copy carries only in-frame clones and drops some. This table holds 130,000 or so clones, around nine tenths found once. Sequenced input: peripheral blood. The receptors derive from a woman aged 70 to 79 with COVID-19, enrolled during active disease. CDR3s include the opening cysteine and the closing phenylalanine or tryptophan. A D gene is named only where the DNA matches it firmly. A clone size is listed for some rows: how often the clone was seen (once, few, many), or a class if it is expanded.

TGTGCCAGCAGCCATCATAGACTAGCGGGGGGGGAGCTGTTTTTT CASSHHRLAGGELFF TRBD2 once TRBJ2-2 TRBV3-1/TRBV3-2
TGCAGCGTTGAAGGACAGGGGTATGGCTACACCTTC CSVEGQGYGYTF TRBD1 . TRBJ1-2 TRBV29-1
TGTGCCAGCAGGGGACTAGCGGGGGGGCCGCCGATACAGTATTTT CASRGLAGGPPIQYF TRBD2 . TRBJ2-3 TRBV2
TGTGCCAGCAGGGCAGGGCATTGGACTGAAGCTTTCTTT CASRAGHWTEAFF . . TRBJ1-1 TRBV28
TGTGCCAGCAGACTAAAAGAGACCCAGTACTTC CASRLKETQYF . . TRBJ2-5 TRBV28
TGTGCCAGCAGCCAAGATGAGGGTCGTGAAACTGAAGCTTTCTTT CASSQDEGRETEAFF . few TRBJ1-1 TRBV4-2
TGTGCCAGCAGCCACGTCCCAGGGGGCACTGAAGCTTTCTTT CASSHVPGGTEAFF TRBD1 . TRBJ1-1 TRBV7-3
TGTGCCAGTAGTATAGGTGTGGCGGGGCCCAATGAGCAGTTCTTC CASSIGVAGPNEQFF . . TRBJ2-1 TRBV19
TGCGCCAGCAGCTTGGTGCAGGGTGGAGAGACCCAGTACTTC CASSLVQGGETQYF . . TRBJ2-5 TRBV5-1
TGTGCCAGCAGCCACAGGGAACTCCCGAACACCGGGGAGCTGTTTTTT CASSHRELPNTGELFF . . TRBJ2-2 TRBV9
TGTGCCAGCTCACCCGGGGGCGGGGGCGTGGAAGATACGCAGTATTTT CASSPGGGGVEDTQYF . . TRBJ2-3 TRBV18